This T cell receptor beta chain was identified during a study of breast tumors, draining lymph nodes, adjacent tissues. Overall study findings and caveats: Luminal-like breast cancer showed significantly higher tumor–nontumor repertoire similarity than basal-like.

One entry per CDR3 protein results from TCRdb running MiXCR on the multiplex PCR reads. This table has 150,000 or so distinct CDR3 sequences, 30% to 40% appearing once. A word on this clonotype: Antigen specificity is unknown.

The lymph nodes were axillary draining lymph nodes from breast cancer patients. V was clipped by 4 bases and J by 4 bases; unmatched bases: 8. This CDR3 contains 16 residues. Germline CDR1 and CDR2: SGHDT and YYEEEE. The clonotype was recovered from a female donor with breast cancer. Some clones in this sample may be carry-over from other donors' samples. The sample was axillary lymph node tissue. The V call is TRBV5-6, the J call TRBJ2-1; 10 bases align to TRBD2. CDR3 nucleotide sequence: TGTGCCAGCAGCCTGGGGGGACTAGCGCGATACAATGAGCAGTTCTTC. As protein: CASSLGGLARYNEQFF.